The T cell receptor (beta chain) under discussion was sequenced for a study of T cell repertoires in cytomegalovirus infection. Background on the study: Public TCR beta signatures provided an indication of both CMV infection and a matching HLA type. Study results and limitations: People with CMV and the relevant HLA were identified by cumulative public TCR beta family frequency.

The CDR3 is 13 amino acids. Germline V gives CDR1 KGHSH, CDR2 LQKENI. V lost 8 bases, J lost 2 bases, and 10 bases lay in between. Concerning this clonotype itself: As yet, its antigen is unknown.

One entry per CDR3 protein, called by TCRdb with MiXCR from the reads. The sample holds around 69,000 distinct CDR3 sequences; 20% to 25% are singletons and the top ten take approximately 68%. This sequence was found in a human donor in good health (CMV status not recorded). Some clones in this sample may be carry-over from other donors' samples. The chain links TRBV18 to TRBJ1-3; D not certain. This material consisted of CD8+ T cells from cultured PBMCs, taken from culture after CMV antigen stimulation. The CDR3 region is CASGGGTGNTIYF. CDR3 bases: TGTGCCAGCGGAGGCGGTACTGGAAACACCATATATTTT.